These T cell receptor beta chains were read from a single sample in a study of radiation and T cells in renal cell carcinoma. The assay was immunoSEQ multiplex PCR, and TCRdb's table has in-frame clones only and misses some. The sample yields 130,000 to 150,000 clones, about 86% seen once. The sample was blood, taken from a patient whose treatment included radiotherapy and nephrectomy. These receptors came from a woman in her forties or fifties with renal cell carcinoma. Each CDR3 is given with its conserved first and last residue. A D gene is named only where the DNA matches it firmly. Clone size is given for some rows only: seen once, a few or many times, or a class if the clone is expanded.

j_gene: TRBJ2-7; v_gene: TRBV4-3; d_gene: TRBD1; abundance: -; CDR3aa: CASSRTGSEQYF; CDR3nt: TGCGCCAGCAGCCGGACAGGGTCCGAGCAGTACTTC
j_gene: TRBJ1-2; v_gene: TRBV7-2; d_gene: TRBD1; abundance: -; CDR3aa: CASSLATGASGYTF; CDR3nt: TGTGCCAGCAGCTTAGCGACAGGGGCGAGTGGCTACACCTTC
j_gene: TRBJ2-5; v_gene: TRBV4-2; d_gene: -; abundance: -; CDR3aa: CASSRAFSSQETQYF; CDR3nt: TGTGCCAGCAGCCGGGCGTTCTCTAGTCAAGAGACCCAGTACTTC
j_gene: TRBJ1-2; v_gene: TRBV19; d_gene: TRBD1; abundance: -; CDR3aa: CASAPTGTGSYGYTF; CDR3nt: TGTGCCAGTGCCCCAACGGGGACAGGCAGCTATGGCTACACCTTC
j_gene: TRBJ2-7; v_gene: TRBV7-2; d_gene: TRBD2; abundance: once; CDR3aa: CASSPGTSGYEQYF; CDR3nt: TGTGCCAGCAGCCCCGGGACTAGCGGGTACGAGCAGTACTTC
j_gene: TRBJ2-1; v_gene: TRBV7-2; d_gene: -; abundance: -; CDR3aa: CASRLDNEQFF; CDR3nt: TGTGCCAGCAGATTAGACAATGAGCAGTTCTTC
j_gene: TRBJ2-7; v_gene: TRBV23-1; d_gene: -; abundance: -; CDR3aa: CAIPGAHEQYF; CDR3nt: TGCGCCATCCCCGGGGCACACGAGCAGTACTTC
j_gene: TRBJ2-3; v_gene: TRBV5-1; d_gene: -; abundance: once; CDR3aa: CASRALKAVKGTDTQYF; CDR3nt: TGCGCCAGCAGGGCTTTGAAGGCGGTGAAAGGCACAGATACGCAGTATTTT
j_gene: TRBJ1-1; v_gene: TRBV18; d_gene: -; abundance: -; CDR3aa: CASKPGVDTEAFF; CDR3nt: TGTGCCAGCAAACCAGGGGTTGACACTGAAGCTTTCTTT
j_gene: TRBJ2-3; v_gene: TRBV5-6; d_gene: -; abundance: -; CDR3aa: CASSLGASTDTQYF; CDR3nt: TGTGCCAGCAGCTTGGGGGCTAGCACAGATACGCAGTATTTT
j_gene: TRBJ2-7; v_gene: TRBV28; d_gene: TRBD2; abundance: -; CDR3aa: CASNLSGGTEEQYF; CDR3nt: TGTGCCAGCAACCTCAGCGGGGGTACGGAGGAGCAGTACTTC
j_gene: TRBJ1-4; v_gene: TRBV2; d_gene: TRBD1; abundance: -; CDR3aa: CASSGEGATNEKLFF; CDR3nt: TGTGCCAGCAGTGGCGAGGGGGCGACTAATGAAAAACTGTTTTTT
j_gene: TRBJ2-7; v_gene: TRBV7-9; d_gene: -; abundance: -; CDR3aa: CASSFATGGGEQYF; CDR3nt: TGTGCCAGCAGCTTTGCGACAGGAGGAGGCGAGCAGTACTTC
j_gene: TRBJ2-2; v_gene: TRBV10-3; d_gene: TRBD2; abundance: -; CDR3aa: CAISESRGSWAGELFF; CDR3nt: TGTGCCATCAGTGAGTCGCGCGGGAGTTGGGCCGGGGAGCTGTTTTTT
j_gene: TRBJ2-2; v_gene: TRBV19; d_gene: -; abundance: -; CDR3aa: CASSIIPGTGELFF; CDR3nt: TGTGCCAGTAGTATCATCCCGGGCACCGGGGAGCTGTTTTTT
j_gene: TRBJ2-1; v_gene: TRBV5-1; d_gene: TRBD1; abundance: -; CDR3aa: CASRLGQGSYNEQFF; CDR3nt: TGCGCCAGCAGGCTTGGACAGGGGTCCTACAATGAGCAGTTCTTC
j_gene: TRBJ1-1; v_gene: TRBV4-2; d_gene: TRBD1; abundance: -; CDR3aa: CASSQTPTRDSEAFF; CDR3nt: TGTGCCAGCAGCCAGACGCCCACAAGGGACAGTGAAGCTTTCTTT
j_gene: TRBJ1-1; v_gene: TRBV12-5; d_gene: -; abundance: -; CDR3aa: CASGLGVRGTEAFF; CDR3nt: TGTGCTAGTGGTTTAGGGGTTCGCGGCACTGAAGCTTTCTTT
j_gene: TRBJ2-7; v_gene: TRBV6-5; d_gene: TRBD2; abundance: -; CDR3aa: CASSYSGGPLAEQYF; CDR3nt: TGTGCCAGCAGTTACTCGGGAGGGCCACTAGCCGAGCAGTACTTC
j_gene: TRBJ2-1; v_gene: TRBV10-3; d_gene: TRBD1; abundance: once; CDR3aa: CAISEVTGDEYNEQFF; CDR3nt: TGTGCCATCAGTGAGGTGACAGGGGATGAATACAATGAGCAGTTCTTC
j_gene: TRBJ2-7; v_gene: TRBV7-2; d_gene: TRBD1; abundance: few; CDR3aa: CASSPGTGGGEQYF; CDR3nt: TGTGCCAGCAGCCCCGGGACAGGGGGGGGAGAGCAGTACTTC
j_gene: TRBJ1-1; v_gene: TRBV6-1; d_gene: -; abundance: -; CDR3aa: CASSESGLPEAFF; CDR3nt: TGTGCCAGCAGTGAATCAGGGCTCCCTGAAGCTTTCTTT
j_gene: TRBJ2-7; v_gene: TRBV5-4; d_gene: TRBD1; abundance: -; CDR3aa: CASSTSPGGTYEQYF; CDR3nt: TGTGCCAGCAGCACCTCTCCAGGGGGAACCTACGAGCAGTACTTC
j_gene: TRBJ2-7; v_gene: TRBV11-2; d_gene: -; abundance: once; CDR3aa: CASSLETEYEQYF; CDR3nt: TGTGCCAGCAGCTTAGAAACTGAATACGAGCAGTACTTC